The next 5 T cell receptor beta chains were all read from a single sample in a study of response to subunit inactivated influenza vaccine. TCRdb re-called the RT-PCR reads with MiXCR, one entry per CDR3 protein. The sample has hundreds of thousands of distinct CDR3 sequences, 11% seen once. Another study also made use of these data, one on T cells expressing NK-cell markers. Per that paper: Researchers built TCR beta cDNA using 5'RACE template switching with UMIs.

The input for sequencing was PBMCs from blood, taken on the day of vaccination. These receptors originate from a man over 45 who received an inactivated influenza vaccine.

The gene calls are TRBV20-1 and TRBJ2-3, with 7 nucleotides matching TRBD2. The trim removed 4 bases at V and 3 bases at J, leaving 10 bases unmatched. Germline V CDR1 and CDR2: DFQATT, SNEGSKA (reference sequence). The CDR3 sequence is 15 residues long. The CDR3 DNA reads TGCAGTGCTAAAGAAACTAGCGTCGCAACAGATACGCAGTATTTT. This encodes CSAKETSVATDTQYF.

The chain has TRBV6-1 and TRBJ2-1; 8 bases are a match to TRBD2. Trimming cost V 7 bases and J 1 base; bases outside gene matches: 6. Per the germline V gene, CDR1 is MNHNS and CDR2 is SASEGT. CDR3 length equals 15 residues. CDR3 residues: CASTVAGGSYNEQFF. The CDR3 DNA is TGTGCCAGCACCGTGGCGGGAGGTTCCTACAATGAGCAGTTCTTC.

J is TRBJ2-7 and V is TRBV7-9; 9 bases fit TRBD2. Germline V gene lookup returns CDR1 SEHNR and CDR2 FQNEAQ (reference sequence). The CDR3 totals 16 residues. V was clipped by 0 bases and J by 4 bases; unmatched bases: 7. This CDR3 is CASSLALASGNYEQYF. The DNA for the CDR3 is TGTGCCAGCAGCTTAGCGCTGGCTAGCGGGAATTACGAGCAGTACTTC.

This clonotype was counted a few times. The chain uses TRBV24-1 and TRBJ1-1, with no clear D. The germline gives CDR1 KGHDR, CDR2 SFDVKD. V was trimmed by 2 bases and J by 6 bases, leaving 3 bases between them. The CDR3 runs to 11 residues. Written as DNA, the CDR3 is TGTGCCACCAGTGATTATCCTGAAGCTTTCTTT. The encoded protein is CATSDYPEAFF.

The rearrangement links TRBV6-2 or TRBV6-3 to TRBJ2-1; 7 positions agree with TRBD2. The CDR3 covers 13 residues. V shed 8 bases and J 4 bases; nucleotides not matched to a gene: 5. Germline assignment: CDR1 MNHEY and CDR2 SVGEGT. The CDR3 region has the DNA TGTGCCAGCCGCGATAGCGGGTACAATGAGCAGTTCTTC. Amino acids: CASRDSGYNEQFF.